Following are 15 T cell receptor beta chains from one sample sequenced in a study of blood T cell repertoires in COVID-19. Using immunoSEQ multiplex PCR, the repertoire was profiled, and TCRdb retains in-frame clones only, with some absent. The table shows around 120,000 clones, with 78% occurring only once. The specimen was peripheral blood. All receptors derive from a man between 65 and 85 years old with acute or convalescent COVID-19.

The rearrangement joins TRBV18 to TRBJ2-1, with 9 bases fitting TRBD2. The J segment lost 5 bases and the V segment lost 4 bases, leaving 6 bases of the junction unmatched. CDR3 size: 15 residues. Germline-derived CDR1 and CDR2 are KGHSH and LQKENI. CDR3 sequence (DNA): TGTGCCAGCTCACGGGGGACTAGCCTGAACAATGAGCAGTTCTTC. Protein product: CASSRGTSLNNEQFF. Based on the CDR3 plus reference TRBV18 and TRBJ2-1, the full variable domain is NAGVMQNPRHLVRRRGQEARLRCSPMKGHSHVYWYRQLPEEGLKFMVYLQKENIIDESGMPKERFSAEFPKEGPSILRIQQVVRGDSAAYFCASSRGTSLNNEQFFGPGTRLTVL.

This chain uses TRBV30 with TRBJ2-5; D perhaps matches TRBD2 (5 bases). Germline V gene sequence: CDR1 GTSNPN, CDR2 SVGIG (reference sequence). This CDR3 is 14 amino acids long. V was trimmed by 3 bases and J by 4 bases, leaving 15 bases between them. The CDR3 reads CAWRLRTLGETQYF. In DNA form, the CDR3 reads TGTGCCTGGAGGTTACGGACTTTAGGAGAGACCCAGTACTTC.

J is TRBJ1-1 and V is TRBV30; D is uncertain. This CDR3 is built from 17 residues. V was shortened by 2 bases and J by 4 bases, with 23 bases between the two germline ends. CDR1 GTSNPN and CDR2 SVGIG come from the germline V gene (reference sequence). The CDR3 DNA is TGTGCCTGGAGTTCCGGGTCAGTCCCCATTTTAGGCACTGAAGCTTTCTTT. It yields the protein CAWSSGSVPILGTEAFF. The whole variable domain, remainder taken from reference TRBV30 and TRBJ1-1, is SQTIHQWPATLVQPVGSPLSLECTVEGTSNPNLYWYRQAAGRGLQLLFYSVGIGQISSEVPQNLSASRPQDRQFILSSKKLLLSDSGFYLCAWSSGSVPILGTEAFFGQGTRLTVV.

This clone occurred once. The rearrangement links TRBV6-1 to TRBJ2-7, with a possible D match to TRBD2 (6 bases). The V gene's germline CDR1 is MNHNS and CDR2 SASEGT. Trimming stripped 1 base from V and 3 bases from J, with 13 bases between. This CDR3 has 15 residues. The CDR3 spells CASSEGSGWYYEQYF. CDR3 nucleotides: TGTGCCAGCAGTGAAGGTAGCGGATGGTACTACGAGCAGTACTTC.

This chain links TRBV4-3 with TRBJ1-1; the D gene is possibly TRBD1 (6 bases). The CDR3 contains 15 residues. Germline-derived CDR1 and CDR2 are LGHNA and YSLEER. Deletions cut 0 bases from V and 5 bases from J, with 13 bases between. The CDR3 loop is CASSQDRGLATEAFF. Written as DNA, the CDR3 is TGCGCCAGCAGCCAAGATAGGGGGTTAGCGACTGAAGCTTTCTTT.

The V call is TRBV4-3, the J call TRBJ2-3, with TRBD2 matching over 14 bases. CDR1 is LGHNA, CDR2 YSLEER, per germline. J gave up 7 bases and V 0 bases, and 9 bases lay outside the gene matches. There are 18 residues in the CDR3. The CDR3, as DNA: TGCGCCAGCAGCCAAGATCGCCTGACTAGCGGGGGGGCCTATACGCAGTATTTT. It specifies CASSQDRLTSGGAYTQYF.

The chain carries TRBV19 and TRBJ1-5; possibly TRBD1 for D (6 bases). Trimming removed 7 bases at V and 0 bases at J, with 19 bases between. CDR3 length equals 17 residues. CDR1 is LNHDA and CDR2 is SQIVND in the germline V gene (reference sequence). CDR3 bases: TGTGCCAGTACCTATTTGGGGGCTCAAGCTAGCAATCAGCCCCAGCATTTT. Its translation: CASTYLGAQASNQPQHF.

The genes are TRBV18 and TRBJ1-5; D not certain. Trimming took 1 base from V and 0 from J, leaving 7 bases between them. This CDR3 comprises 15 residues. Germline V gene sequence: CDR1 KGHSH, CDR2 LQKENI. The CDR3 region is CASSPRDFSNQPQHF. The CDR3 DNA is TGTGCCAGCTCACCACGAGACTTTAGCAATCAGCCCCAGCATTTT. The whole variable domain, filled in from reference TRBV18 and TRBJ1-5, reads NAGVMQNPRHLVRRRGQEARLRCSPMKGHSHVYWYRQLPEEGLKFMVYLQKENIIDESGMPKERFSAEFPKEGPSILRIQQVVRGDSAAYFCASSPRDFSNQPQHFGDGTRLSIL.

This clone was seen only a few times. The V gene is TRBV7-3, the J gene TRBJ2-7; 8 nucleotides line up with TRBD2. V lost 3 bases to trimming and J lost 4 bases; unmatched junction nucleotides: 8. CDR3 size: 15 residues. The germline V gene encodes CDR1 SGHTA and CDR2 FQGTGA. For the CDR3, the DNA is TGTGCCAGCAGCTTCAGCGGGGGCGCTTCGTACGAGCAGTACTTC. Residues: CASSFSGGASYEQYF.

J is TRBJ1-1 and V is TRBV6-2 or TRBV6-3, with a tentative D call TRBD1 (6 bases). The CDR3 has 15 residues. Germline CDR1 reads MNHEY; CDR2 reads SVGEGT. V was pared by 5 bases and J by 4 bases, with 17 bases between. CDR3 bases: TGTGCCAGCAGTAATATACAGGGTTGGGGCACTGAAGCTTTCTTT. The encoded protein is CASSNIQGWGTEAFF.

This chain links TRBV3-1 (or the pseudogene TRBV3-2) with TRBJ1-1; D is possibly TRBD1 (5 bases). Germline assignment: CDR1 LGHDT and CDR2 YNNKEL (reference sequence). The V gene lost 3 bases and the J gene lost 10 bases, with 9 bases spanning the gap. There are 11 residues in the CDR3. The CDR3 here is CASSHQGGAFF. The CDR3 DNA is TGTGCCAGCAGCCATCAGGGTGGAGCTTTCTTT.

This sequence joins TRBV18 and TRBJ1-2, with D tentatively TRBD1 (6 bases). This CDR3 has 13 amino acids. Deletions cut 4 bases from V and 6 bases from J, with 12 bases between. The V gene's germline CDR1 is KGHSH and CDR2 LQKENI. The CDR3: CASSQGGKDGYTF. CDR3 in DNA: TGTGCCAGCTCACAGGGGGGGAAAGATGGCTACACCTTC.

Here the CDR3 reads CASSGTPLRYEQYF. In DNA, the CDR3 is TGTGCCAGCAGTGGGACACCCTTGCGCTACGAGCAGTACTTC. This sequence joins TRBV28 and TRBJ2-7; tentatively, D is TRBD1 (6 bases). Trimming took off 5 bases at V and 3 bases at J, with 14 bases between the two ends. The CDR3 is 14 residues long. Germline-derived CDR1 and CDR2 are MDHEN and SYDVKM. Together with reference TRBV28 and TRBJ2-7, the CDR3 gives the full variable domain: DVKVTQSSRYLVKRTGEKVFLECVQDMDHENMFWYRQDPGLGLRLIYFSYDVKMKEKGDIPEGYSVSREKKERFSLILESASTNQTSMYLCASSGTPLRYEQYFGPGTRLTVT.

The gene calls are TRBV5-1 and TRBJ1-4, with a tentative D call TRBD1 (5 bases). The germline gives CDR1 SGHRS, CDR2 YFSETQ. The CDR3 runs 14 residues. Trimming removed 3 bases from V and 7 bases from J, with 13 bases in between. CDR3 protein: CASSSRSGGEKLFF. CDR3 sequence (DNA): TGCGCCAGCAGCTCAAGATCGGGGGGTGAAAAACTGTTTTTT. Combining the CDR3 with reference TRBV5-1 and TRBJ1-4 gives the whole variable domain KAGVTQTPRYLIKTRGQQVTLSCSPISGHRSVSWYQQTPGQGLQFLFEYFSETQRNKGNFPGRFSGRQFSNSRSEMNVSTLELGDSALYLCASSSRSGGEKLFFGSGTQLSVL.

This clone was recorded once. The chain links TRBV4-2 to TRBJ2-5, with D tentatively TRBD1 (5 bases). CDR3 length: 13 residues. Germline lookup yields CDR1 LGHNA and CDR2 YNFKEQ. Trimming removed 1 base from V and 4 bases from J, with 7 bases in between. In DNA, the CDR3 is TGTGCCAGCAGCCAAGCTCAGGGAGAGACCCAGTACTTC. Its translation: CASSQAQGETQYF.